One and the same sample provided the 25 T cell receptor beta chains below, sequenced in a study of cytotoxic CD8 clonotypes in ibrutinib-treated CLL. TCRdb keeps only in-frame clones here, not all; method: immunoSEQ multiplex PCR. The sample comprises fewer than 400,000 clones, roughly 70% of which are singletons, and around 6.6% rests with the top ten. The material was PBMCs, obtained after 36 months of ibrutinib treatment. The receptors derive from a human donor with chronic lymphocytic leukemia.

This clone came up many times. The rearrangement uses TRBV7-8 and TRBJ1-1, with D unresolved. Trimming shortened V by 2 bases and J by 0 bases, and 1 base separated the two germline ends. Germline values: CDR1 SGHVS, CDR2 FQNEAQ. The CDR3 consists of 12 residues. CDR3 DNA sequence: TGTGCCAGCAGCTTAATGAACACTGAAGCTTTCTTT. This translates into CASSLMNTEAFF.

The rearrangement links TRBV6-5 to TRBJ1-5; a possible D gene is TRBD1 (6 bases). Germline V gives CDR1 MNHEY, CDR2 SVGAGI. Trimming stripped 6 bases from V and 4 bases from J, with 10 bases between. The CDR3 sequence is 13 residues long. CDR3 nucleotides: TGTGCCAGCAGCACGGACAGAAATCAGCCCCAGCATTTT. This translates into CASSTDRNQPQHF.

V gene TRBV5-6 combines with J gene TRBJ1-6; D unresolved. The CDR3 spans 14 residues. The V end lost 0 bases, the J end lost 7 bases, and 8 bases lay between the germline ends. Per the germline V gene, CDR1 is SGHDT and CDR2 is YYEEEE. The CDR3 loop is CASSLDAGNSPLHF. The CDR3 region has the DNA TGTGCCAGCAGCTTGGATGCTGGGAATTCACCCCTCCACTTT.

The V and J genes are TRBV19 and TRBJ2-7; a weak D match, TRBD2 (6 bases). This CDR3 has 15 amino acids. Trimming removed 4 bases at V and 4 bases at J, with 17 bases between. Germline assignment: CDR1 LNHDA and CDR2 SQIVND (reference sequence). CDR3 sequence: CASSTASVELYEQYF. CDR3 nucleotides: TGTGCCAGTAGTACCGCTAGCGTCGAACTTTACGAGCAGTACTTC.

The rearrangement joins TRBV4-2 to TRBJ2-1, with D tentatively TRBD2 (7 bases). The CDR3 consists of 16 residues. Germline assignment: CDR1 LGHNA and CDR2 YNFKEQ. The germline V and J ends were trimmed by 1 base and 4 bases, with 14 bases remaining between them. CDR3 DNA sequence: TGTGCCAGCAGCCAAGTGGCTGGGGGGGCGTACAATGAGCAGTTCTTC. Translating it yields CASSQVAGGAYNEQFF.

In this sample, this clone turned up a few times. The chain links TRBV7-8 to TRBJ2-7, with 11 bases matching TRBD1. Germline V gene sequence: CDR1 SGHVS, CDR2 FQNEAQ. The J segment lost 5 bases and the V segment lost 1 base, leaving 4 bases of the junction unmatched. The CDR3 covers 15 residues. Written as DNA, the CDR3 is TGTGCCAGCAGCTTAGGGAGGACAGGGGGCGACGAGCAGTACTTC. The encoded protein is CASSLGRTGGDEQYF.

The V and J genes are TRBV7-2 and TRBJ2-3; TRBD2 is a possible D gene (7 bases). The V end lost 5 bases, the J end lost 0 bases, and 18 bases lay between the germline ends. Germline assignment: CDR1 SGHTA and CDR2 FQGNSA. The CDR3 covers 17 residues. The CDR3 loop is CASSLTTGGASTDTQYF. In DNA, the CDR3 is TGTGCCAGCAGCCTAACGACTGGGGGGGCTAGCACAGATACGCAGTATTTT.

This sequence joins TRBV13 and TRBJ2-3; D gene unclear. The germline V gene encodes CDR1 PRHDT and CDR2 FYEKMQ (reference sequence). Trimming left V 4 bases short and J 2 bases short, with 1 base between. The CDR3 extends over 11 amino acids. The CDR3 here is CASSSTDTQYF. The DNA for the CDR3 is TGTGCCAGCAGCTCCACAGATACGCAGTATTTT.

The chain employs TRBV9 and TRBJ2-3, with 13 bases lining up with TRBD2. V lost 1 base to trimming and J lost 5 bases; unmatched junction nucleotides: 1. Germline V lookup: CDR1 SGDLS, CDR2 YYNGEE. This CDR3 spans 15 amino acids. DNA for the CDR3: TGTGCCAGCAGCGTAACTAGCGGGAGGGTAGATACGCAGTATTTT. This gives the protein CASSVTSGRVDTQYF.

The V gene is TRBV28, the J gene TRBJ1-5, with D hard to call. Trimming cost V 1 base and J 12 bases, with 10 bases left between them. Germline-derived CDR1 and CDR2 are MDHEN and SYDVKM. CDR3 length: 12 amino acids. CDR3: CASSLLISGQHF. As DNA, the CDR3 is TGTGCCAGCAGTTTATTGATCTCGGGCCAGCATTTT.

The J gene is TRBJ2-5, the V gene TRBV6-1, with 9 bases identical to TRBD2. There are 15 residues in the CDR3. The V segment lost 4 bases and the J segment 5 bases; nucleotides outside the gene matches: 8. Germline V gene lookup returns CDR1 MNHNS and CDR2 SASEGT. The CDR3 nucleotides are TGTGCCAGCAGTGGGGGGGGACTAGCAGCGGAGACCCAGTACTTC. Translation gives CASSGGGLAAETQYF.

This chain joins TRBV4-3 and TRBJ2-1; 10 bases line up with TRBD2. The germline V gene encodes CDR1 LGHNA and CDR2 YSLEER. The CDR3 contains 16 residues. The V segment lost 1 base and the J segment 9 bases; nucleotides outside the gene matches: 9. This CDR3 reads CASSQARLAGLGEQFF. CDR3 sequence (DNA): TGCGCCAGCAGCCAAGCCAGACTAGCGGGTTTGGGTGAGCAGTTCTTC.

The J gene is TRBJ2-1, the V gene TRBV9, with D possibly TRBD1 on 6 matching bases. Trimming took off 0 bases at V and 5 bases at J, with 12 bases between the two ends. This CDR3 is built from 15 residues. The V gene's germline CDR1 is SGDLS and CDR2 YYNGEE. The CDR3 DNA sequence: TGTGCCAGCAGCGTAGGACAGGTTACCCACAATGAGCAGTTCTTC. The encoded protein is CASSVGQVTHNEQFF.

This rearrangement joins TRBV2 to TRBJ1-4; unclear D gene. The germline V gene encodes CDR1 SNHLY and CDR2 FYNNEI. This CDR3 comprises 14 residues. V lost 6 bases and J lost 1, with 9 bases in between. The CDR3: CASRERETNEKLFF. The CDR3, as DNA: TGTGCCAGCAGAGAGCGGGAAACTAATGAAAAACTGTTTTTT.

Only a few counts were recorded for this clone. The chain uses TRBV10-1 and TRBJ2-7; no firm D call. The germline V gene has CDR1 WNHNN and CDR2 SYGVQD (reference sequence). Deletions cut 0 bases from V and 6 bases from J, with 6 bases between. The CDR3 is made up of 12 amino acids. The CDR3 protein is CASSESAGEQYF. In DNA form, the CDR3 reads TGCGCCAGCAGTGAGTCGGCAGGCGAGCAGTACTTC.

V and J are TRBV10-3 and TRBJ2-3, with 7 bases lining up with TRBD2. Germline lookup yields CDR1 ENHRY and CDR2 SYGVKD. CDR3 size: 13 residues. V shed 7 bases, J shed 5 bases, and the junction held 6 bases outside the gene matches. Here the CDR3 reads CAITRGGEDTQYF. The CDR3 DNA reads as TGTGCCATCACCCGGGGAGGGGAAGATACGCAGTATTTT.

The chain uses TRBV7-6 and TRBJ2-1; D gene ambiguous. Germline V lookup: CDR1 SGHVS, CDR2 FNYEAQ. The CDR3 extends over 13 amino acids. Between the trimmed V and J ends, which lost 1 base and 8 bases, there was a span of 9 bases. CDR3 sequence reads: CASSLGRADEQFF. CDR3 nucleotides: TGTGCCAGCAGCTTAGGCCGGGCCGATGAGCAGTTCTTC.

The chain has TRBV2 and TRBJ2-7, with D perhaps TRBD1 (6 bases). Deletions cut 1 base from V and 4 bases from J, with 14 bases between. The CDR3 contains 15 residues. Per the germline V gene, CDR1 is SNHLY and CDR2 is FYNNEI. The CDR3 DNA reads TGTGCCAGCAGTGAAGAGTGGCGGACAGAGTACGAGCAGTACTTC. Residues: CASSEEWRTEYEQYF.

This clone turned up a few times. The genes are TRBV4-1 and TRBJ2-2; TRBD1 is a possible D gene (8 bases). Per the germline V gene, CDR1 is MGHRA and CDR2 is YSYEKL. The V gene lost 4 bases and the J gene lost 4 bases, with 19 bases spanning the gap. The CDR3 covers 17 residues. The CDR3 loop is CASSRTVTGEGTGELFF. In DNA form, the CDR3 reads TGCGCCAGCAGCCGTACCGTGACAGGGGAGGGCACCGGGGAGCTGTTTTTT.

The chain has TRBV15 and TRBJ2-3; D call uncertain. Germline values: CDR1 LNHNV, CDR2 YYDKDF (reference sequence). The CDR3 is 11 amino acids. The ends were cut back, 4 bases at V and 11 bases at J, with 10 bases in the middle. The CDR3 bases are TGTGCCACCAGCATAGGTGAAGAGCAGTATTTT. Protein sequence: CATSIGEEQYF.

The count of this clone is one. The chain carries TRBV27 and TRBJ2-7; TRBD2 agrees at 10 bases. After removal of 6 bases from V and 2 bases from J, the junction contained 4 bases not matched to a gene. CDR3 length equals 14 residues. Germline assignment: CDR1 MNHEY and CDR2 SMNVEV (reference sequence). For the CDR3, the DNA is TGTGCCAGCAGGGTACTAGCGGGAACCTACGAGCAGTACTTC. Protein product: CASRVLAGTYEQYF.

The genes are TRBV4-1 and TRBJ2-2; D uncertain. The germline CDR1 and CDR2 sequences are MGHRA and YSYEKL. This CDR3 has 15 residues. With 0 bases removed from V and 3 bases from J, the gap between germline ends came to 8 bases. The CDR3 DNA is TGCGCCAGCAGCCAAGATCCAAACTACACCGGGGAGCTGTTTTTT. This gives the protein CASSQDPNYTGELFF.

This clone came up a few times. This rearrangement joins TRBV7-9 to TRBJ2-7; no clear D gene. CDR1 and CDR2 from the germline V gene are SEHNR and FQNEAQ (reference sequence). The CDR3 loop spans 13 amino acids. With 2 bases removed from V and 3 bases from J, the gap between germline ends came to 8 bases. As DNA, the CDR3 is TGTGCCAGCAGCTTAAAGGGTAGCTACGAGCAGTACTTC. This gives the protein CASSLKGSYEQYF.

This clone has more than one count but fewer than ten. The chain recombines TRBV5-1 with TRBJ2-7, with 8 positions matching TRBD1. This CDR3 contains 14 residues. In germline, CDR1 is SGHRS, CDR2 YFSETQ. V trimming: 4 bases; J trimming: 3 bases; junction bases outside the gene matches: 6. As DNA, the CDR3 is TGCGCCAGCAGCGGACAGGGAAGTGGCTACGAGCAGTACTTC. It specifies CASSGQGSGYEQYF.

The rearrangement joins TRBV10-2 to TRBJ2-2, with TRBD1 matching over 11 bases. Per germline, CDR1 WSHSY and CDR2 SAAADI. V lost 6 bases, J lost 4 bases, and 1 base stayed unmatched. The CDR3 covers 14 residues. In DNA form, the CDR3 reads TGCGCCAGCAGGGGGACAGGGGGCACCGGGGAGCTGTTTTTT. Amino acids: CASRGTGGTGELFF.